Each of the 20 T cell receptor beta chains below was sequenced from the same sample in a study of CD4 T cells in relation to SARS-CoV-2 and coronaviruses. Sequencing used immunoSEQ multiplex PCR; TCRdb keeps in-frame clones, though not all of them. The top ten clones hold around 3.3% of a sample with approximately 37,000 clones, 75% to 90% of them seen once. Source material: memory CD4+ T cells from PBMCs. The receptors stem from an adult with COVID-19.

The gene calls are TRBV5-8 and TRBJ1-5, with D possibly matching TRBD1 (6 bases). The CDR3 has 16 residues. Germline V gene data show CDR1 as SGHTS and CDR2 as YDEGEE. V was pared by 2 bases and J by 6 bases, with 18 bases between. The CDR3 nucleotides read TGTGCCAGCAGCTTACTACAACAGGGTTGGGGTCAGCCCCAGCATTTT. As protein: CASSLLQQGWGQPQHF.

The chain combines TRBV24-1 with TRBJ1-5, with a possible D match to TRBD1 (6 bases). Germline assignment: CDR1 KGHDR and CDR2 SFDVKD. The V gene lost 3 bases and the J gene lost 2 bases, with 16 bases spanning the gap. CDR3 size: 17 residues. The CDR3 region has the DNA TGTGCCACCAGTGATCCGGCAGGGGAGGTCGGCAATCAGCCCCAGCATTTT. It encodes CATSDPAGEVGNQPQHF.

The rearrangement links TRBV19 to TRBJ2-7; TRBD1 matches at 10 bases. This CDR3 contains 13 residues. V shed 9 bases and J 5 bases; nucleotides not matched to a gene: 7. Germline V lookup: CDR1 LNHDA, CDR2 SQIVND (reference sequence). CDR3 sequence: CASKGTGEDEQYF. Written as DNA, the CDR3 is TGTGCCAGCAAGGGGACAGGGGAGGACGAGCAGTACTTC.

This clone was seen a single time. This chain links TRBV5-6 with TRBJ1-5; D remains unclear. The V gene's germline CDR1 is SGHDT and CDR2 YYEEEE. The germline V and J ends were trimmed by 3 bases and 2 bases, with 9 bases remaining between them. The CDR3 consists of 14 residues. The CDR3 DNA follows: TGTGCCAGCAGCTCTGGGGTGGGCAATCAGCCCCAGCATTTT. This gives the protein CASSSGVGNQPQHF.

The chain is built from TRBV7-2 and TRBJ2-5; D gene ambiguous. Trimming removed 4 bases from V and 9 bases from J, with 15 bases in between. CDR3 size: 13 residues. Looked up from germline, CDR1 is SGHTA and CDR2 is FQGNSA. Here the CDR3 DNA reads TGTGCCAGCAGCTCCACCTTCCCGGCTCCCCAGTACTTC. Amino acids: CASSSTFPAPQYF.

This chain links TRBV13 with TRBJ2-7; 10 bases match TRBD2. The CDR3 contains 16 residues. Germline assignment: CDR1 PRHDT and CDR2 FYEKMQ (reference sequence). J was trimmed by 5 bases and V by 5 bases; bases with no gene match: 12. The CDR3 loop reads CASSIRTSGNIDEQYF. The CDR3 nucleotides are TGTGCCAGCAGCATCCGCACTAGCGGGAATATCGACGAGCAGTACTTC.

The chain joins TRBV19 to TRBJ1-1; D remains unclear. V was cut by 5 bases and J by 0 bases, with 10 bases left in between. There are 14 residues in the CDR3. From germline, CDR1 is LNHDA and CDR2 SQIVND (reference sequence). The CDR3 nucleotides read TGTGCCAGTAGTCTTGCGGTGATGAACACTGAAGCTTTCTTT. Residues: CASSLAVMNTEAFF.

The V gene is TRBV3-1 (or the pseudogene TRBV3-2), the J gene TRBJ1-3; D is unclear. V was cut by 1 base and J by 8 bases, with 12 bases left in between. CDR1 is LGHDT, CDR2 YNNKEL, per germline (reference sequence). There are 14 residues in the CDR3. CDR3 sequence: CASSQVYLRHTIYF. The CDR3 coding sequence is TGTGCCAGCAGCCAAGTTTATCTTAGGCACACCATATATTTT.

The table lists this clone with a count of one. This chain uses TRBV28 with TRBJ2-7; either TRBD1 or TRBD2 may supply D (5 bases each). The V gene's germline CDR1 is MDHEN and CDR2 SYDVKM. The CDR3 sequence is 15 residues long. The ends were cut back, 2 bases at V and 0 bases at J, with 11 bases in the middle. This CDR3 reads CASSLGGSSSYEQYF. The CDR3 DNA follows: TGTGCCAGCAGTTTAGGGGGTTCGAGCTCCTACGAGCAGTACTTC.

The chain links TRBV9 to TRBJ2-7; no definite D call. The CDR3 runs 14 residues. V was shortened by 0 bases and J by 1 base, with 8 bases between the two germline ends. Germline CDR1 and CDR2: SGDLS and YYNGEE. CDR3 in DNA: TGTGCCAGCAGCGTAGAAGGCGTTTCCTACGAGCAGTACTTC. Protein product: CASSVEGVSYEQYF.

This clone showed up just once. The rearrangement joins TRBV19 to TRBJ2-3; TRBD2 might be the D (6 bases). Germline V gives CDR1 LNHDA, CDR2 SQIVND (reference sequence). CDR3 size: 15 residues. V was shortened by 4 bases and J by 2 bases, with 13 bases between the two germline ends. CDR3 DNA: TGTGCCAGTAGTAGGCGGGGCCGCGACACAGATACGCAGTATTTT. Its translation is CASSRRGRDTDTQYF.

V is TRBV27 and J is TRBJ1-1; tentative D call: TRBD1 (6 bases). Trimming shortened V by 8 bases and J by 10 bases, and 17 bases separated the two germline ends. The CDR3 has 12 residues. Per the germline V gene, CDR1 is MNHEY and CDR2 is SMNVEV (reference sequence). This chain's CDR3 is CASRQAGAAAFF. In DNA, the CDR3 is TGTGCCAGCCGTCAGGCAGGGGCGGCAGCTTTCTTT.

The rearrangement uses TRBV3-1 (or the pseudogene TRBV3-2) and TRBJ2-1; the D gene is possibly TRBD2 (5 bases). The germline gives CDR1 LGHDT, CDR2 YNNKEL (reference sequence). Trimming left V 6 bases short and J 9 bases short, with 12 bases between. This CDR3 contains 12 residues. CDR3 sequence reads: CASRGEGGEQFF. The CDR3 DNA reads TGTGCCAGCAGGGGAGAGGGCGGTGAGCAGTTCTTC.

The CDR3 protein is CATQWGGRANEQFF. CDR3 in DNA: TGTGCCACTCAATGGGGCGGGAGGGCAAACGAGCAGTTCTTC. J is TRBJ2-1 and V is TRBV19, with 9 bases matching TRBD2. The germline CDR1 and CDR2 sequences are LNHDA and SQIVND (reference sequence). There are 14 residues in the CDR3. V shed 10 bases and J 10 bases; nucleotides not matched to a gene: 14.

V gene TRBV9 combines with J gene TRBJ1-5, with 7 nucleotides matching TRBD1. This CDR3 has 14 amino acids. Germline lookup yields CDR1 SGDLS and CDR2 YYNGEE. Unmatched junction bases numbered 4, after V lost 0 bases and J lost 7 bases. CDR3 nucleotide sequence: TGTGCCAGCAGCGTAGGACAGGGCGGACAGCCCCAGCATTTT. This translates into CASSVGQGGQPQHF.

The V and J genes are TRBV11-2 and TRBJ2-7, with TRBD2 identical over 10 bases. Trimming took 2 bases from V and 5 from J; bases not matched to a gene: 6. The CDR3 is 15 residues long. CDR1 and CDR2 (germline): SGHAT, FQNNGV. CDR3 region: CASSLRLAGAHEQYF. CDR3 DNA sequence: TGTGCCAGCAGCTTACGCCTAGCGGGAGCCCACGAGCAGTACTTC. Filled out from reference TRBV11-2 and TRBJ2-7, the complete variable domain reads EAGVAQSPRYKIIEKRQSVAFWCNPISGHATLYWYQQILGQGPKLLIQFQNNGVVDDSQLPKDRFSAERLKGVDSTLKIQPAKLEDSAVYLCASSLRLAGAHEQYFGPGTRLTVT.

The chain joins TRBV6-5 to TRBJ1-1; D not certain. V gave up 2 bases and J gave up 1 base, with 8 bases separating them. The CDR3 totals 14 residues. The germline V gene has CDR1 MNHEY and CDR2 SVGAGI. The CDR3 DNA reads TGTGCCAGCAGTTACGGGCAGAGGAACACTGAAGCTTTCTTT. As protein: CASSYGQRNTEAFF.

The table lists this clone with a count of one. The rearrangement links TRBV5-4 to TRBJ2-5, with D possibly being TRBD2 (6 bases). This CDR3 has 13 residues. The V and J ends lost 0 bases and 9 bases respectively, with 12 bases between them. Germline CDR1 SGHNT, CDR2 YYREEE (reference sequence). The DNA for the CDR3 is TGTGCCAGCAGCTTGGCGGGGGAGATGTCCCAGTACTTC. It is translated as CASSLAGEMSQYF.

V and J are TRBV5-1 and TRBJ2-2; D uncertain. Trimming pared 4 bases from V and 6 bases from J, leaving 13 bases between. Per the germline V gene, CDR1 is SGHRS and CDR2 is YFSETQ. The CDR3 totals 14 residues. Here the CDR3 DNA reads TGCGCCAGCAGCGACCCCCCTAGGTCCGGGGAGCTGTTTTTT. Translating it yields CASSDPPRSGELFF.

The J gene is TRBJ1-1, the V gene TRBV11-2; TRBD1 matches 8 bases. Trimming cost V 1 base and J 13 bases; bases outside gene matches: 5. CDR1 SGHAT and CDR2 FQNNGV come from the germline V gene. CDR3 length: 12 residues. The CDR3 region has the DNA TGTGCCAGCAGCTTAGGGACAGGGATGTGTTTCTTT. Translated: CASSLGTGMCFF. The whole variable domain, filled in from reference TRBV11-2 and TRBJ1-1, reads EAGVAQSPRYKIIEKRQSVAFWCNPISGHATLYWYQQILGQGPKLLIQFQNNGVVDDSQLPKDRFSAERLKGVDSTLKIQPAKLEDSAVYLCASSLGTGMCFFGQGTRLTVV.